Following are 2 T cell receptor beta chains from one sample sequenced in a study of blood T cell repertoires in COVID-19. The table came from immunoSEQ multiplex PCR; TCRdb's copy has only in-frame clones and leaves some out. The sample holds tens of thousands of clones, 80% to 90% seen once. Sequences were obtained from peripheral blood. These receptors were obtained from a woman aged 55-70 years with acute or convalescent COVID-19.

V is TRBV28 and J is TRBJ2-2; 8 bases are a match to TRBD2. Germline assignment: CDR1 MDHEN and CDR2 SYDVKM. This CDR3 comprises 13 residues. V was pared by 10 bases and J by 5 bases, with 6 bases of the junction left unmatched. As DNA, the CDR3 is TGTGCCATTACTAGCGGACAAACCGGGGAGCTGTTTTTT. It translates to CAITSGQTGELFF.

CDR3 nucleotides: TGTGCCAGCAGGGCCGGGACACTCGGGGACACTGAAGCTTTCTTT. Translating it yields CASRAGTLGDTEAFF. J is TRBJ1-1 and V is TRBV6-5, with D possibly matching TRBD1 (6 bases). Trimming left V 6 bases short and J 3 bases short, with 17 bases between. Germline V lookup: CDR1 MNHEY, CDR2 SVGAGI. This CDR3 contains 15 residues.